One and the same sample provided the 22 T cell receptor beta chains below, sequenced in a study of CD4 T cells in relation to SARS-CoV-2 and coronaviruses. These TCRs are of unknown antigen specificity. Sequenced by immunoSEQ multiplex PCR; TCRdb stores in-frame clones only, minus some. The data show tens of thousands of clones, with less than 85% seen just once and around 16% held by the top ten. Before the COVID-19 pandemic, during about 2011-2019, CD4+ T cells were taken from unexposed donors. The cells were cultured for under twelve days before CD4+ T cells were isolated. Sequenced material: CD4+ T cells from PBMCs, cultured in vitro. The receptor source for this set is a human donor in good health.

CDR3 in amino acids: CASSSGASNTEAFF. The CDR3 DNA sequence: TGTGCCAGCAGCTCAGGGGCCTCGAACACTGAAGCTTTCTTT. The chain combines TRBV7-9 with TRBJ1-1; D may be TRBD1 (6 bases). The V and J ends lost 4 bases and 1 base respectively, with 10 bases between them. The CDR3 is 14 residues long. CDR1 and CDR2 from the germline V gene are SEHNR and FQNEAQ (reference sequence).

The chain recombines TRBV5-6 with TRBJ1-2; weak D call: TRBD1 (5 bases). This CDR3 is built from 17 residues. Trimming took 2 bases from V and 5 from J, leaving 22 bases between them. In germline, CDR1 is SGHDT, CDR2 YYEEEE. The CDR3 DNA follows: TGTGCCAGCAGCTTCCGCCCCCAAGTGGCAGGGCCTTATGGCTACACCTTC. Protein: CASSFRPQVAGPYGYTF.

The rearrangement joins TRBV18 to TRBJ1-3; the D is unclear. Per the germline V gene, CDR1 is KGHSH and CDR2 is LQKENI. The V end was cut by 3 bases, the J end by 1 base, with 7 bases between. The CDR3 has 14 residues. CDR3 region: CASSPYRSGNTIYF. The CDR3 nucleotides are TGTGCCAGCTCACCGTACAGATCTGGAAACACCATATATTTT. Together with reference TRBV18 and TRBJ1-3, the CDR3 gives the full variable domain: NAGVMQNPRHLVRRRGQEARLRCSPMKGHSHVYWYRQLPEEGLKFMVYLQKENIIDESGMPKERFSAEFPKEGPSILRIQQVVRGDSAAYFCASSPYRSGNTIYFGEGSWLTVV.

The J gene is TRBJ2-5, the V gene TRBV28; 8 bases line up with TRBD1. CDR3 size: 17 residues. The J segment lost 3 bases and the V segment lost 1 base, leaving 10 bases of the junction unmatched. The germline V gene encodes CDR1 MDHEN and CDR2 SYDVKM. The CDR3 is CASSLSQPGGWKETQYF. CDR3 nucleotides: TGTGCCAGCAGTTTATCCCAGCCAGGGGGCTGGAAAGAGACCCAGTACTTC.

The V and J genes are TRBV30 and TRBJ2-1; 12 nucleotides agree with TRBD2. The CDR3 covers 14 residues. CDR1 GTSNPN and CDR2 SVGIG come from the germline V gene (reference sequence). The ends lost 6 bases at V and 8 bases at J; junction bases unmatched: 8. The CDR3 DNA reads TGTGCCTGCCAGGGGGGACTAGCGGGCGATGAGCAGTTCTTC. Amino acids: CACQGGLAGDEQFF.

The CDR3, as DNA: TGTGCCAGCAGAGGAGTTGAGGAACTGTTTTTT. This codes for CASRGVEELFF. V gene TRBV12-3 or TRBV12-4 combines with J gene TRBJ1-4; D is uncertain. The CDR3 runs 11 residues. The ends were cut back, 6 bases at V and 12 bases at J, with 11 bases in the middle.

The V gene is TRBV28, the J gene TRBJ1-2, with D possibly TRBD1 on 5 matching bases. The germline V and J ends were trimmed by 6 bases and 8 bases, with 19 bases remaining between them. This CDR3 comprises 14 residues. Germline CDR1 and CDR2: MDHEN and SYDVKM. As DNA, the CDR3 is TGTGCCAGCAGGAACAGGCAAATCTATGTAGGCTACACCTTC. Residues: CASRNRQIYVGYTF.

For the CDR3, the DNA is TGTGCCAGTAGGATTGGGCGGGAGGGCCCCGGGGAGCTGTTTTTT. Protein: CASRIGREGPGELFF. The chain couples TRBV19 to TRBJ2-2; 9 positions match TRBD2. This CDR3 region has 15 residues. Trimming cost V 6 bases and J 6 bases; bases outside gene matches: 8. Germline V gives CDR1 LNHDA, CDR2 SQIVND (reference sequence). Variable domain in full (rest from reference TRBV19 and TRBJ2-2): DGGITQSPKYLFRKEGQNVTLSCEQNLNHDAMYWYRQDPGQGLRLIYYSQIVNDFQKGDIAEGYSVSREKKESFPLTVTSAQKNPTAFYLCASRIGREGPGELFFGEGSRLTVL.

This clone was counted once. The genes are TRBV7-2 and TRBJ2-3; D is undetermined. The germline V and J ends were trimmed by 1 base and 2 bases, with 10 bases remaining between them. The V gene's germline CDR1 is SGHTA and CDR2 FQGNSA. This CDR3 has 15 residues. In DNA, the CDR3 is TGTGCCAGCAGCTTAGGTCCAGCCTCCACAGATACGCAGTATTTT. It yields the protein CASSLGPASTDTQYF.

The chain has TRBV15 and TRBJ2-4; no reliable D call. From germline, CDR1 is LNHNV and CDR2 YYDKDF (reference sequence). V lost 4 bases, J lost 0 bases, and 10 bases lay in between. The CDR3 sequence is 15 residues long. CDR3 DNA: TGTGCCACCAGCACAGTTCCGATAGCCAAAAACATTCAGTACTTC. Translation gives CATSTVPIAKNIQYF.

The rearrangement links TRBV11-3 to TRBJ1-1, with D perhaps matching TRBD1 (6 bases). CDR1 and CDR2 (germline): SGHNT, YENEEA. V lost 5 bases and J 0 bases, leaving 13 bases between the germline ends. The CDR3 spans 15 residues. This CDR3 reads CASSPGGGLNTEAFF. The CDR3 DNA reads as TGTGCCAGCAGCCCGGGAGGGGGACTGAACACTGAAGCTTTCTTT.

The chain joins TRBV5-1 to TRBJ1-4; D not resolved. The CDR3 runs 16 residues. In germline, CDR1 is SGHRS, CDR2 YFSETQ. Trimming shortened V by 0 bases and J by 8 bases, and 17 bases separated the two germline ends. The CDR3: CASSLAPTTNREKLFF. The CDR3 DNA reads TGCGCCAGCAGCTTGGCACCTACGACAAATAGGGAAAAACTGTTTTTT.

This chain connects TRBV5-1 to TRBJ1-2, with a weak D call TRBD1 (5 bases). V was shortened by 0 bases and J by 3 bases, with 18 bases between the two germline ends. Germline V CDR1 and CDR2: SGHRS, YFSETQ. CDR3 length: 17 residues. The CDR3, as DNA: TGCGCCAGCAGCTTGGAGGGGTGGGGGATCAATCACTATGGCTACACCTTC. It yields the protein CASSLEGWGINHYGYTF. The full variable domain, its missing parts supplied by reference TRBV5-1 and TRBJ1-2, is KAGVTQTPRYLIKTRGQQVTLSCSPISGHRSVSWYQQTPGQGLQFLFEYFSETQRNKGNFPGRFSGRQFSNSRSEMNVSTLELGDSALYLCASSLEGWGINHYGYTFGSGTRLTVV.

The chain has TRBV19 and TRBJ2-4, with no clear D. The germline V gene has CDR1 LNHDA and CDR2 SQIVND (reference sequence). CDR3 length equals 13 residues. V lost 8 bases to trimming and J lost 7 bases, with 15 bases between them. This chain's CDR3 is CASGYSGLNIQYF. The CDR3 coding sequence is TGTGCCAGTGGATATTCTGGGCTTAACATTCAGTACTTC. Using reference TRBV19 and TRBJ2-4 for the parts outside the CDR3, the full variable domain is DGGITQSPKYLFRKEGQNVTLSCEQNLNHDAMYWYRQDPGQGLRLIYYSQIVNDFQKGDIAEGYSVSREKKESFPLTVTSAQKNPTAFYLCASGYSGLNIQYFGAGTRLSVL.

This clone was found once. The chain joins TRBV10-2 to TRBJ1-5; no clear D gene. This CDR3 contains 16 residues. In germline, CDR1 is WSHSY, CDR2 SAAADI. The V and J ends lost 1 base and 2 bases respectively, with 12 bases between them. CDR3 protein: CASSEYGGWGNQPQHF. CDR3 nucleotides: TGCGCCAGCAGTGAGTACGGAGGGTGGGGCAATCAGCCCCAGCATTTT.

The chain employs TRBV15 and TRBJ1-3, with D unclear. The CDR3 loop spans 16 amino acids. Germline assignment: CDR1 LNHNV and CDR2 YYDKDF (reference sequence). Trimming left V 1 base short and J 4 bases short, with 14 bases between. The CDR3 loop is CATSRVWALTGNTIYF. The DNA for the CDR3 is TGTGCCACCAGCAGAGTCTGGGCTCTGACCGGAAACACCATATATTTT. Full variable domain (missing parts from reference TRBV15 and TRBJ1-3): DAMVIQNPRYQVTQFGKPVTLSCSQTLNHNVMYWYQQKSSQAPKLLFHYYDKDFNNEADTPDNFQSRRPNTSFCFLDIRSPGLGDTAMYLCATSRVWALTGNTIYFGEGSWLTVV.

This clone has a single count. For the CDR3, the DNA is TGTGCCAGCAGCCAAGAATTCGGGAACAGTCGCGAGCAGTTCTTC. It yields the protein CASSQEFGNSREQFF. The rearrangement joins TRBV4-2 to TRBJ2-1; D may be TRBD2 (5 bases). Trimming removed 0 bases from V and 10 bases from J, with 16 bases in between. The CDR3 sequence is 15 residues long. The germline V gene has CDR1 LGHNA and CDR2 YNFKEQ.

The chain employs TRBV5-1 and TRBJ2-5, with 10 nucleotides matching TRBD1. The ends lost 0 bases at V and 4 bases at J; junction bases unmatched: 3. The CDR3 consists of 15 residues. The germline V gene has CDR1 SGHRS and CDR2 YFSETQ. The DNA of the CDR3 is TGCGCCAGCAGCTTGGGGACAGGGGGGTCAGAGACCCAGTACTTC. It specifies CASSLGTGGSETQYF.

The V and J genes are TRBV6-2 or TRBV6-3 and TRBJ2-3; tentative D call: TRBD2 (6 bases). Germline CDR1 reads MNHEY; CDR2 reads SVGEGT. There are 14 residues in the CDR3. The V gene lost 4 bases and the J gene lost 5 bases, with 13 bases spanning the gap. The CDR3: CASSWARGRDTQYF. The CDR3 coding sequence is TGTGCCAGCAGTTGGGCACGGGGGAGAGATACGCAGTATTTT.

The J gene is TRBJ2-5, the V gene TRBV11-2, with D possibly TRBD2 on 6 matching bases. Per the germline V gene, CDR1 is SGHAT and CDR2 is FQNNGV. This CDR3 comprises 13 residues. The V gene lost 4 bases and the J gene lost 5 bases, with 11 bases spanning the gap. The CDR3 spells CASSSGLTETQYF. CDR3 in DNA: TGTGCCAGCAGCTCCGGACTAACGGAGACCCAGTACTTC.

The V call is TRBV2, the J call TRBJ1-5; TRBD1 might be the D (6 bases). This CDR3 comprises 15 residues. Germline V gives CDR1 SNHLY, CDR2 FYNNEI. Trimming pared 5 bases from V and 2 bases from J, leaving 13 bases between. CDR3 protein: CASSSNRQGNQPQHF. In DNA, the CDR3 is TGTGCCAGCAGTAGTAATCGACAGGGCAATCAGCCCCAGCATTTT.

This clone appeared a few times. The chain links TRBV7-9 to TRBJ1-1; no definite D call. Germline-derived CDR1 and CDR2 are SEHNR and FQNEAQ (reference sequence). This CDR3 is built from 13 residues. The V gene lost 3 bases and the J gene lost 1 base, with 6 bases spanning the gap. The DNA for the CDR3 is TGTGCCAGCAGCTTGACACCGAACACTGAAGCTTTCTTT. Translating it yields CASSLTPNTEAFF.